A selection of T cell receptor beta chains follows, all from one sample in a study of T cells in localized non-small cell lung cancer. Generated by immunoSEQ multiplex PCR, the TCRdb table keeps only in-frame clones and is missing some. The sample has around 35,000 clones, under 95% seen once; the top ten hold 12%. Sequenced material: peripheral blood mononuclear cells, taken before any cancer treatment. The source is an older female donor with stage II lung adenocarcinoma. Both conserved end residues are part of each CDR3. The D gene is left open where the match is weak. The listing skips clone size in some rows; elsewhere it reads once, few, many or a size class.

clone_size: NA; j_call: TRBJ2-3; v_call: TRBV9; d_call: TRBD2; cdr3_aa: CASSVGTSGVGDTQYF; cdr3_nt: TGTGCCAGCAGCGTCGGGACTAGCGGAGTCGGAGATACGCAGTATTTT
clone_size: NA; j_call: TRBJ2-1; v_call: TRBV7-7; d_call: TRBD2; cdr3_aa: CASSPGLETYNEQFF; cdr3_nt: TGTGCCAGCAGCCCCGGACTAGAGACCTACAATGAGCAGTTCTTC
clone_size: NA; j_call: TRBJ2-7; v_call: TRBV10-3; d_call: NA; cdr3_aa: CAISESGDTYYEQYF; cdr3_nt: TGTGCCATCAGTGAGTCAGGGGACACATACTACGAGCAGTACTTC
clone_size: once; j_call: TRBJ2-7; v_call: TRBV5-1; d_call: TRBD1; cdr3_aa: CASSSGTGDEQYF; cdr3_nt: TGCGCCAGCAGCTCCGGGACAGGGGACGAGCAGTACTTC
clone_size: NA; j_call: TRBJ2-1; v_call: TRBV9; d_call: NA; cdr3_aa: CASSSGGGRYNEQFF; cdr3_nt: TGTGCCAGCAGCTCCGGGGGCGGGCGATACAATGAGCAGTTCTTC
clone_size: NA; j_call: TRBJ1-5; v_call: TRBV19; d_call: TRBD1; cdr3_aa: CAGGDRALGQPQHF; cdr3_nt: TGTGCGGGGGGAGACAGGGCTCTGGGCCAGCCCCAGCATTTT
clone_size: NA; j_call: TRBJ1-2; v_call: TRBV7-2; d_call: NA; cdr3_aa: CASSLDRASGDGYTF; cdr3_nt: TGTGCCAGCAGCTTAGATAGGGCCTCCGGGGATGGCTACACCTTC
clone_size: NA; j_call: TRBJ2-3; v_call: TRBV10-2; d_call: NA; cdr3_aa: CASSDIRRATDTQYF; cdr3_nt: TGCGCCAGCAGTGATATCCGGCGGGCCACAGATACGCAGTATTTT
clone_size: few; j_call: TRBJ1-2; v_call: TRBV5-6; d_call: NA; cdr3_aa: CASSVGTGTSNYGYTF; cdr3_nt: TGTGCCAGCAGCGTAGGAACAGGGACCAGTAACTATGGCTACACCTTC
clone_size: NA; j_call: TRBJ2-7; v_call: TRBV7-9; d_call: TRBD2; cdr3_aa: CASSIRLGTSSYEQYF; cdr3_nt: TGTGCCAGCAGCATTCGACTAGGGACTAGCTCCTACGAGCAGTACTTC
clone_size: NA; j_call: TRBJ2-1; v_call: TRBV7-2; d_call: NA; cdr3_aa: CASSLDRSGGRGYNEQFF; cdr3_nt: TGTGCCAGCAGCTTAGATCGGTCCGGGGGCCGGGGTTACAATGAGCAGTTCTTC
clone_size: NA; j_call: TRBJ1-5; v_call: TRBV19; d_call: NA; cdr3_aa: CASSYLYRVDQPQHF; cdr3_nt: TGTGCCAGTAGCTACCTCTACAGGGTTGATCAGCCCCAGCATTTT
clone_size: NA; j_call: TRBJ2-7; v_call: TRBV7-9; d_call: TRBD2; cdr3_aa: CASSSTIAGGHTYEQYF; cdr3_nt: TGTGCCAGCAGCTCTACTATAGCGGGAGGCCATACTTACGAGCAGTACTTC
clone_size: NA; j_call: TRBJ2-3; v_call: TRBV5-4; d_call: TRBD2; cdr3_aa: CASSLAGTTFSTDTQYF; cdr3_nt: TGTGCCAGCAGCTTAGCGGGGACGACCTTTAGCACAGATACGCAGTATTTT
clone_size: NA; j_call: TRBJ2-2; v_call: TRBV15; d_call: NA; cdr3_aa: CATSRDNTGELFF; cdr3_nt: TGTGCCACCAGCAGAGATAACACCGGGGAGCTGTTTTTT
clone_size: NA; j_call: TRBJ2-2; v_call: TRBV28; d_call: NA; cdr3_aa: CASSFQRGELFF; cdr3_nt: TGTGCCAGCTCCTTCCAGAGGGGGGAGCTGTTTTTT
clone_size: NA; j_call: TRBJ2-1; v_call: TRBV7-8; d_call: NA; cdr3_aa: CASSFRRSYNEQFF; cdr3_nt: TGTGCCAGCAGCTTCCGACGATCCTACAATGAGCAGTTCTTC
clone_size: NA; j_call: TRBJ2-1; v_call: TRBV9; d_call: TRBD2; cdr3_aa: CASSRTSGIIYEQFF; cdr3_nt: TGTGCCAGCAGCCGAACTAGCGGGATAATCTATGAGCAGTTCTTC
clone_size: NA; j_call: TRBJ1-1; v_call: TRBV28; d_call: NA; cdr3_aa: CASSFRNTEAFF; cdr3_nt: TGTGCCAGCAGTTTCAGGAACACTGAAGCTTTCTTT
clone_size: NA; j_call: TRBJ1-1; v_call: TRBV28; d_call: NA; cdr3_aa: CASSLGRYTEAFF; cdr3_nt: TGTGCCAGCAGTCTTGGACGTTACACTGAAGCTTTCTTT
clone_size: NA; j_call: TRBJ2-7; v_call: TRBV4-3; d_call: NA; cdr3_aa: CASSQDHGAYEQYF; cdr3_nt: TGCGCCAGCAGCCAAGATCACGGAGCCTACGAGCAGTACTTC
clone_size: NA; j_call: TRBJ2-7; v_call: TRBV6-5; d_call: TRBD2; cdr3_aa: CASRTSGGSEQYF; cdr3_nt: TGTGCCAGCAGGACTAGCGGGGGTTCGGAGCAGTACTTC
clone_size: NA; j_call: TRBJ2-7; v_call: TRBV27; d_call: NA; cdr3_aa: CASSGQGPDYEQYF; cdr3_nt: TGTGCCAGCAGCGGCCAGGGGCCGGACTACGAGCAGTACTTC
clone_size: NA; j_call: TRBJ2-7; v_call: TRBV6-5; d_call: TRBD1; cdr3_aa: CASSRQGFSYEQYF; cdr3_nt: TGTGCCAGCAGTCGACAGGGTTTCTCCTACGAGCAGTACTTC
clone_size: NA; j_call: TRBJ1-1; v_call: TRBV14; d_call: NA; cdr3_aa: CASSQEQGRRNTEAFF; cdr3_nt: TGTGCCAGCAGCCAAGAACAGGGCCGCAGGAACACTGAAGCTTTCTTT
clone_size: NA; j_call: TRBJ1-3; v_call: TRBV28; d_call: NA; cdr3_aa: CASSFYAGWENTIYF; cdr3_nt: TGTGCCAGCAGTTTTTACGCGGGCTGGGAAAACACCATATATTTT
clone_size: once; j_call: TRBJ2-2; v_call: TRBV7-2; d_call: TRBD2; cdr3_aa: CASSTREVGELFF; cdr3_nt: TGTGCCAGCAGCACACGGGAGGTCGGGGAGCTGTTTTTT
clone_size: NA; j_call: TRBJ1-2; v_call: TRBV5-1; d_call: NA; cdr3_aa: CASSFDQAAYGYTF; cdr3_nt: TGCGCCAGCAGCTTTGACCAGGCGGCCTATGGCTACACCTTC
clone_size: NA; j_call: TRBJ1-6; v_call: TRBV28; d_call: NA; cdr3_aa: CASSLDRSSYNSPLHF; cdr3_nt: TGTGCCAGCAGTTTGGATAGGAGCTCCTATAATTCACCCCTCCACTTT
clone_size: NA; j_call: TRBJ1-2; v_call: TRBV11-2; d_call: NA; cdr3_aa: CASSLDREGYTF; cdr3_nt: TGTGCCAGCAGCTTAGATAGGGAAGGCTACACCTTC
clone_size: NA; j_call: TRBJ1-2; v_call: TRBV28; d_call: NA; cdr3_aa: CASSFIDGYTF; cdr3_nt: TGTGCCAGCAGTTTTATTGATGGCTACACCTTC
clone_size: NA; j_call: TRBJ1-5; v_call: TRBV5-1; d_call: NA; cdr3_aa: CASPLVEGRGNQPQHF; cdr3_nt: TGCGCCAGCCCCCTCGTTGAAGGGCGCGGCAATCAGCCCCAGCATTTT
clone_size: NA; j_call: TRBJ2-7; v_call: TRBV7-8; d_call: TRBD2; cdr3_aa: CASSRTSGSLTEQYF; cdr3_nt: TGTGCCAGCAGCCGGACTAGCGGGAGTTTGACCGAGCAGTACTTC
clone_size: NA; j_call: TRBJ2-5; v_call: TRBV14; d_call: TRBD2; cdr3_aa: CASSQDSGSTETQYF; cdr3_nt: TGTGCCAGCAGCCAAGATAGCGGGAGCACGGAGACCCAGTACTTC
clone_size: NA; j_call: TRBJ1-2; v_call: TRBV7-2; d_call: NA; cdr3_aa: CASSLSVYGYTF; cdr3_nt: TGTGCCAGCAGCTTATCCGTCTATGGCTACACCTTC
clone_size: NA; j_call: TRBJ2-7; v_call: TRBV6-4; d_call: TRBD1; cdr3_aa: CASSGAGGGPYEQYF; cdr3_nt: TGTGCCAGCAGTGGGGCAGGGGGCGGCCCCTACGAGCAGTACTTC
clone_size: few; j_call: TRBJ2-7; v_call: TRBV6-1; d_call: TRBD2; cdr3_aa: CASRLTSLYEQYF; cdr3_nt: TGTGCCAGCAGACTGACTAGCCTCTACGAGCAGTACTTC
clone_size: NA; j_call: TRBJ2-1; v_call: TRBV11-2; d_call: NA; cdr3_aa: CASSPDGGWDEQFF; cdr3_nt: TGTGCCAGCAGCCCGGACGGAGGCTGGGATGAGCAGTTCTTC
clone_size: few; j_call: TRBJ1-5; v_call: TRBV7-3; d_call: NA; cdr3_aa: CASSSSGGNQPQHF; cdr3_nt: TGTGCCAGCAGCTCTTCAGGTGGCAATCAGCCCCAGCATTTT
clone_size: NA; j_call: TRBJ2-7; v_call: TRBV5-4; d_call: NA; cdr3_aa: CASSLFLSSYEQYF; cdr3_nt: TGTGCCAGCAGCTTATTTTTGAGCTCCTACGAGCAGTACTTC